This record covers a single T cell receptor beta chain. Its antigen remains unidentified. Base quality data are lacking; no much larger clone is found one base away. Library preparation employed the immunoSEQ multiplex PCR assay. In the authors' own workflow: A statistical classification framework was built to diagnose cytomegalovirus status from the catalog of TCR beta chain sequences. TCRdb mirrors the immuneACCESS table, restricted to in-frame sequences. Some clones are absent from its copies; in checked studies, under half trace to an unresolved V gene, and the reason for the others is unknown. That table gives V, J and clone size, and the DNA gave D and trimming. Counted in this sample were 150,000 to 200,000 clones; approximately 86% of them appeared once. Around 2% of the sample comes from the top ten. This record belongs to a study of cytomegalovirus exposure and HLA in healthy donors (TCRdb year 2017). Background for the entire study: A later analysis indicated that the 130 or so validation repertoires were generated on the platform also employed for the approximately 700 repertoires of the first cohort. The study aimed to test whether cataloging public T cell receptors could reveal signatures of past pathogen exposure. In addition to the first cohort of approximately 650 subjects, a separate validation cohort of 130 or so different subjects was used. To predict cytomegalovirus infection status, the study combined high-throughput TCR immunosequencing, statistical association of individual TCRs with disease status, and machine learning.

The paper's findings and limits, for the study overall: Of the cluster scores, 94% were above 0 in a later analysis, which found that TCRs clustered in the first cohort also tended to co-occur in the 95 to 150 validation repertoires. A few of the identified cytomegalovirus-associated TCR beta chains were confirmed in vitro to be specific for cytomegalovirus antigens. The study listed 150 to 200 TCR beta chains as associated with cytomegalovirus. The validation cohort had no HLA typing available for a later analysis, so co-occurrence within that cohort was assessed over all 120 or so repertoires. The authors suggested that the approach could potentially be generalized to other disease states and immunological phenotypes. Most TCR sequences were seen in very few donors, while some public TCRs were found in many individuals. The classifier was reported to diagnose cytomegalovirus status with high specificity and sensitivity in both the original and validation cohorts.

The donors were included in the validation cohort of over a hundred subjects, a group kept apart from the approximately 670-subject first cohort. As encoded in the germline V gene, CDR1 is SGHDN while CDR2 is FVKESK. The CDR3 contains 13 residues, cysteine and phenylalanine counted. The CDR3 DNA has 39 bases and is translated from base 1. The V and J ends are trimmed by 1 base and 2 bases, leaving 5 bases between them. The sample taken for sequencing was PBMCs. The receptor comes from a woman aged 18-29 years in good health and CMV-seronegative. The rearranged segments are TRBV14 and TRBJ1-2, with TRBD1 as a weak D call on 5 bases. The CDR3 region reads CASSQGQNYGYTF. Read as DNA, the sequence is TGTGCCAGCAGCCAAGGACAGAACTATGGCTACACCTTC.